These 6 T cell receptor beta chains came from one sample sequenced in a study of cytomegalovirus exposure and HLA in healthy donors. PCR amplification relied on 60 Vbeta primers (plus 13 Jbeta primers). TCRdb keeps only in-frame clones here, not all; method: immunoSEQ multiplex PCR. The table lists 140,000 or so clones, roughly 80% of them singletons. Input material: PBMCs. Source of these receptors: a female donor in good health and CMV-seronegative.

This clone was detected once. The chain has TRBV7-3 and TRBJ2-1, with 9 bases that match TRBD2. The length of the CDR3 is 15 residues. Per the germline V gene, CDR1 is SGHTA and CDR2 is FQGTGA. Trimming cost V 3 bases and J 9 bases; bases outside gene matches: 9. CDR3 DNA: TGTGCCAGCAGCTTTCGGGCGGGAGGGTTGGGTGAGCAGTTCTTC. The encoded protein is CASSFRAGGLGEQFF.

V gene TRBV10-1 combines with J gene TRBJ2-3; TRBD2 matches at 14 bases. The CDR3 spans 19 residues. V lost 1 base, J lost 1 base, and 7 bases stayed unmatched. Germline V gene lookup returns CDR1 WNHNN and CDR2 SYGVQD (reference sequence). As DNA, the CDR3 is TGCGCCAGCAGTGAGTATCCGGGACTAGCGGGAGAAGGCACAGATACGCAGTATTTT. Amino acid sequence: CASSEYPGLAGEGTDTQYF.

This chain uses TRBV19 with TRBJ1-4; TRBD1 matches at 9 bases. Looked up from germline, CDR1 is LNHDA and CDR2 is SQIVND (reference sequence). The CDR3 contains 16 residues. V lost 3 bases and J lost 5; bases outside the gene matches: 7. This chain's CDR3 is CASSIPTGGLNEKLFF. CDR3 DNA sequence: TGTGCCAGTAGTATCCCGACAGGGGGGCTAAATGAAAAACTGTTTTTT.

The V call is TRBV4-2, the J call TRBJ1-2; a possible D gene is TRBD1 (5 bases). Germline-derived CDR1 and CDR2 are LGHNA and YNFKEQ. Trimming removed 1 base from V and 5 bases from J, with 14 bases in between. The CDR3 covers 15 residues. In DNA form, the CDR3 reads TGTGCCAGCAGCCAAGGGACACACGAAAGTTATGGCTACACCTTC. This translates into CASSQGTHESYGYTF.

V is TRBV7-9 and J is TRBJ1-3; 7 positions agree with TRBD1. The junction had 8 bases not matched to a gene; V was cut back by 5 bases and J by 4 bases. Germline V gene data show CDR1 as SEHNR and CDR2 as FQNEAQ (reference sequence). The CDR3 runs 15 residues. The CDR3 DNA reads as TGTGCCAGCAGCCCGAGCGACAGGGCCGGAAACACCATATATTTT. It specifies CASSPSDRAGNTIYF. The full variable domain, its missing parts supplied by reference TRBV7-9 and TRBJ1-3, is DTGVSQNPRHKITKRGQNVTFRCDPISEHNRLYWYRQTLGQGPEFLTYFQNEAQLEKSRLLSDRFSAERPKGSFSTLEIQRTEQGDSAMYLCASSPSDRAGNTIYFGEGSWLTVV.

In this sample, this clone turned up once. This chain connects TRBV5-1 to TRBJ2-1, with a possible D match to TRBD1 (6 bases). Trimming removed 4 bases from V and 0 bases from J, with 11 bases in between. The germline CDR1 and CDR2 sequences are SGHRS and YFSETQ. This CDR3 is built from 15 residues. The CDR3 reads CASSPGQSSYNEQFF. CDR3 in DNA: TGCGCCAGCAGCCCCGGACAGAGCTCCTACAATGAGCAGTTCTTC.